This TCR beta chain was obtained from a study of blood T cell repertoires in COVID-19. Turning to the study itself: PBMCs, B-cell-depleted T cells, or T cells were the source of the cDNA or gDNA that made up the material.

The CDR3 contains 14 residues. Germline CDR1 LNHDA, CDR2 SQIVND (reference sequence). V shed 7 bases and J shed 5 bases, with 15 bases lying between them. Per the study methods: Reference gene primer amplification gave nucleated cell count estimates. TCRdb keeps only in-frame clones here, not all; method: immunoSEQ multiplex PCR. That table furnishes V, J and clone size, whereas the DNA furnished D and trimming. In the table there are roughly 100,000 clones, 89% of which are singletons. The material sequenced was peripheral blood. The receptor comes from a woman of 80 years or more in a cohort sampled during active COVID-19. The gene calls are TRBV19 and TRBJ2-1, with D possibly being TRBD2 (6 bases). CDR3: CASNGGLSHNEQFF. CDR3 bases: TGTGCCAGTAACGGGGGATTGTCCCACAATGAGCAGTTCTTC.